The present T cell receptor (beta chain) was sequenced within a study of resident and recirculating memory T cells in vitiligo. Study observations and caveats: Different lesions suggested infiltration by different T cell clones.

Some clones are missing from TCRdb's copy, which holds only in-frame ones; the method was immunoSEQ multiplex PCR. Of tens of thousands of clones listed, roughly nine tenths are singletons. The CDR3 runs 16 residues. The J segment lost 10 bases and the V segment lost 5 bases, leaving 12 bases of the junction unmatched. Germline loops: CDR1 SEHNR, CDR2 FQNEAQ (reference sequence). Turning to this clone: No antigen is known for it.

This chain links TRBV7-9 with TRBJ1-6; TRBD1 aligns across 9 bases. The sequencing input was blood. The sequence was obtained from a male donor with vitiligo. CDR3 protein: CASSTSRTGVRSPLHF. CDR3 bases: TGTGCCAGCAGCACCTCTCGGACAGGGGTTCGGTCACCCCTCCACTTT.